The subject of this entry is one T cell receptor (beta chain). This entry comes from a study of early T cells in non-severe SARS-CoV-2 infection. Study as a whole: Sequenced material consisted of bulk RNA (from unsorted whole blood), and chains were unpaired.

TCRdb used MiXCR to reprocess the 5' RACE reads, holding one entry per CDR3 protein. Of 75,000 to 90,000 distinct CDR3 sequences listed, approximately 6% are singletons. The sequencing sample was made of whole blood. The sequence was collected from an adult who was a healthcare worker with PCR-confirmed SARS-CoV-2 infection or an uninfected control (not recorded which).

Here the CDR3 DNA reads TGTGCCAGCAGCCCAGCGGGGGGAACGTCGGAGACCCAGTACTTC. As protein: CASSPAGGTSETQYF. V gene TRBV7-9 combines with J gene TRBJ2-5, with 9 bases identical to TRBD2. With 5 bases clipped from V and 5 bases from J, the junction kept 9 bases outside the gene matches. This CDR3 region has 15 residues. The germline CDR1 and CDR2 sequences are SEHNR and FQNEAQ (reference sequence).